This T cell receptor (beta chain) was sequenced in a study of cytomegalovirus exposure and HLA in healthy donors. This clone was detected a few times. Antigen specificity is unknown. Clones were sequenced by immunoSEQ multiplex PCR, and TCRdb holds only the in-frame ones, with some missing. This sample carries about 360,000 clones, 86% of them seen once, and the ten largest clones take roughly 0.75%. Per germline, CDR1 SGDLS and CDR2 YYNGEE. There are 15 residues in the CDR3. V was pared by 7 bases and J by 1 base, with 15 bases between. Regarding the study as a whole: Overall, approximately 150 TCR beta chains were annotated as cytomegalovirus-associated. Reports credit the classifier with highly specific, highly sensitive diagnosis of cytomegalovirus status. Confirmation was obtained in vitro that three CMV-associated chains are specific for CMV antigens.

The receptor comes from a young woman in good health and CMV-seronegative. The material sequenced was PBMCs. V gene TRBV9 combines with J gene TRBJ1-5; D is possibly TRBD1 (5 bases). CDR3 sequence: CASGRAGVSNQPQHF. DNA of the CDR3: TGTGCCAGCGGCAGGGCGGGGGTGAGCAATCAGCCCCAGCATTTT.